This section outlines one T cell receptor (beta chain) sequence together with its context. Its antigen is currently unknown. This entry belongs to a study of cytomegalovirus exposure and HLA in healthy donors. Amplification used 60 Vbeta primers and 13 Jbeta primers. Clones were read by immunoSEQ multiplex PCR, and TCRdb kept only the in-frame ones, dropping some. The sample holds some 99,000 clones, 76% seen once. Germline values: CDR1 SGHRS, CDR2 YFSETQ. The CDR3 spans 16 residues. The V gene end was trimmed by 4 bases and the J gene end by 3 bases; junction bases not matched to a gene: 6. Notes on the study in general: Clonal expansion was found to be greater in HLA-associated TCR beta chains than in equally common others in a later analysis. The authors later found most CMV-associated TCR beta chains appeared HLA-restricted.

The sequencing sample was made of PBMCs. The chain carries TRBV5-1 and TRBJ1-6; 8 bases are a match to TRBD1. The clonotype was recovered from a man aged 35-49 years in good health and CMV-seronegative. CDR3 protein: CASSPGTGFYNSPLHF. CDR3 bases: TGCGCCAGCAGCCCCGGGACAGGATTCTATAATTCACCCCTCCACTTT.